This TCR beta chain is drawn from a study of blood T cell repertoires in COVID-19. Study as a whole: Whether acute or convalescent, the COVID-19 samples came from the United States, Italy and Spain. PBMCs, B-cell-depleted T cells, or T cells provided the cDNA or gDNA that made up the material.

How the authors handled the data: Amplification of reference gene primers was used by the study to estimate nucleated cell counts. Assay: immunoSEQ multiplex PCR; the TCRdb copy retains only in-frame clones and omits some. V and J calls and clone size are those listed in that table; D and trimming were worked out from the DNA. The data show under 300,000 clones, roughly 80% seen once. Germline loops: CDR1 MDHEN, CDR2 SYDVKM. The CDR3 sequence is 15 residues long. Germline trimming cut 6 bases from V and 2 bases from J; bases unmatched to any gene: 5. This clone showed up just a few times. This sequence joins TRBV28 and TRBJ2-2; 8 positions match TRBD2. The source is a woman between 50 and 59 years old who had recovered from COVID-19. Sequencing input: peripheral blood. The CDR3: CASRRGTSNTGELFF. CDR3 nucleotide sequence: TGTGCCAGCAGGCGGGGGACTAGTAACACCGGGGAGCTGTTTTTT.